This T cell receptor beta chain is from a study of cytomegalovirus exposure and HLA in healthy donors. Study-level points and caveats: Researchers reported in a later analysis that a missense DCLRE1C variant was tied to TCR beta V- and J-gene trimming. The study carried out a later analysis of TCR beta sequences. It associated about 15,000 of them with specific HLA alleles at a false discovery rate of 0.05. In a later analysis, an Asian-associated ancestry cluster reportedly showed fewer N-insertions than the approximately 660-donor mean.

Germline lookup yields CDR1 MGHRA and CDR2 YSYEKL. The CDR3 has 15 residues. Unmatched junction bases numbered 10, after V lost 3 bases and J lost 7 bases. Turning to this clone: Its antigen is unidentified.

PCR primers comprised 60 Vbeta and 13 Jbeta primers. Generated by immunoSEQ multiplex PCR, the TCRdb table keeps only in-frame clones and is missing some. The sample holds around 130,000 clones; approximately 80% are singletons and the top ten take over 0.95%. The sequence derives from a girl aged 2-10 years in good health and CMV-seronegative. The chain is built from TRBV4-1 and TRBJ1-2; TRBD1 aligns across 8 bases. The sequenced sample consisted of PBMCs. CDR3 sequence: CASSQVQGAIVGYTF. CDR3 bases: TGCGCCAGCAGCCAGGTTCAGGGGGCGATTGTTGGCTACACCTTC.